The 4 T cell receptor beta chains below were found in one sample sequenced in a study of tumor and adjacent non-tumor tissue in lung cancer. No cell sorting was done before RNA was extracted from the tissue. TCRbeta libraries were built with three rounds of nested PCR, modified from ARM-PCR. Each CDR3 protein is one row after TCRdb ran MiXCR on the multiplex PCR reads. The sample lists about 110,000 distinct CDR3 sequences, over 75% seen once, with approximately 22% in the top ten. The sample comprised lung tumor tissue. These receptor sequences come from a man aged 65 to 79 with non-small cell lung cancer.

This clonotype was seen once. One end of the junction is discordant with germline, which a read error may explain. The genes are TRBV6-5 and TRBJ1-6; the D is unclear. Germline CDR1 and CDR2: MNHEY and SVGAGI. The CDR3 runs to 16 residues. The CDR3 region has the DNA TGTGCCAGCATACCTGACCGGAGCTCCTATAATTCACCCCTCAACTTT. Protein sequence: CASIPDRSSYNSPLNF.

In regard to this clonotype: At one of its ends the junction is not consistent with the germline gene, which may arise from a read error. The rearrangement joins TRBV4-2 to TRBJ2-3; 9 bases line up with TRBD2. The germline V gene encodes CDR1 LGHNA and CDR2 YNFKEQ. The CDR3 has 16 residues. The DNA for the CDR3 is TGTGCCATCAGCCAGGTCCGGGCGGGGGGGCTTGATAGGCAGTATTTT. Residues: CAISQVRAGGLDRQYF.

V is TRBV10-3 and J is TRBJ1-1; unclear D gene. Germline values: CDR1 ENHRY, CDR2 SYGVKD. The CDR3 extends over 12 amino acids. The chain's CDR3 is CANSERDTEAFF. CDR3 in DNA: TGTGCTAACAGTGAGCGCGACACTGAAGCTTTCTTT.

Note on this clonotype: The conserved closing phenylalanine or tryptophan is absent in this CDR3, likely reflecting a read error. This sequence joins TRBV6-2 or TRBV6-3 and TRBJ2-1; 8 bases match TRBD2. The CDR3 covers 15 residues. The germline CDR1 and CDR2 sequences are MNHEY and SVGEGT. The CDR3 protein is CANSPGLVNTNEQFS. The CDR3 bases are TGTGCCAACAGTCCGGGACTAGTCAATACCAATGAGCAGTTCTCC.